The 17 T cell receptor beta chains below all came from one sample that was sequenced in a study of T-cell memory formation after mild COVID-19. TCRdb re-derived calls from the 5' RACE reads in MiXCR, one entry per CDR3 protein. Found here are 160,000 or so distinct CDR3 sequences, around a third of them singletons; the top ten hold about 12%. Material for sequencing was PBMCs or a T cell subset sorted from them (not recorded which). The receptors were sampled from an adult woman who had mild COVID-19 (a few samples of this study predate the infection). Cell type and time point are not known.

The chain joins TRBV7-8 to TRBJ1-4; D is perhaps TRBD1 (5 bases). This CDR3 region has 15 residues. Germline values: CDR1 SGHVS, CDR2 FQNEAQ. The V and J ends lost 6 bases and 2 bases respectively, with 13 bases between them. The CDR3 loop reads CASSSPGLTNEKLFF. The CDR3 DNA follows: TGTGCCAGCAGTTCACCGGGGCTTACTAATGAAAAACTGTTTTTT.

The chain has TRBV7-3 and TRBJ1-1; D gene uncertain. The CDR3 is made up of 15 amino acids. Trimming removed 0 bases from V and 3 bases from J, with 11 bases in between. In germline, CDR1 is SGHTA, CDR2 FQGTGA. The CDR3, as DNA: TGTGCCAGCAGCTTAACTCGGGGAAGGTACACTGAAGCTTTCTTT. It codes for CASSLTRGRYTEAFF.

The CDR3 region has the DNA TGTGCCAGCAGCTCCGGAGGGGGCTGGGGAGAGACCCAGTACTTC. Translating gives CASSSGGGWGETQYF. This rearrangement joins TRBV3-1 to TRBJ2-5; D possibly corresponds to TRBD1 (7 bases). Germline V CDR1 and CDR2: LGHDT, YNNKEL (reference sequence). Trimming stripped 5 bases from V and 4 bases from J, with 17 bases between. The CDR3 has 15 amino acids.

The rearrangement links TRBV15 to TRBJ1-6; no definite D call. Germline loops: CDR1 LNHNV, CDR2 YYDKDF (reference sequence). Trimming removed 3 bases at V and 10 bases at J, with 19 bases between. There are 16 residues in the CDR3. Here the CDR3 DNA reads TGTGCCACCAGCAGCGTAAGACGGTCGCCGGGATCACCCCTCCACTTT. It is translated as CATSSVRRSPGSPLHF.

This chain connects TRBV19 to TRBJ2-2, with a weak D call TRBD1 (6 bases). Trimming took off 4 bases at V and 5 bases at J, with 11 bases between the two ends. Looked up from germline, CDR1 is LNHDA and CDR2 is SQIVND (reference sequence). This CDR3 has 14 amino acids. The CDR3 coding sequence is TGTGCCAGTAGTAACCTACAGGGAACCGGGGAGCTGTTTTTT. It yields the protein CASSNLQGTGELFF.

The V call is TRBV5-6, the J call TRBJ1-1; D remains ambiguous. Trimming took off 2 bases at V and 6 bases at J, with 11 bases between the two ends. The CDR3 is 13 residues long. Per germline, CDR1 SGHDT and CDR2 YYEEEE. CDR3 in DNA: TGTGCCAGCAGCTTCCCCCACGGAGCTGAAGCTTTCTTT. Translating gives CASSFPHGAEAFF. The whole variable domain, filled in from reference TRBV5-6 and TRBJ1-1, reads DAGVTQSPTHLIKTRGQQVTLRCSPKSGHDTVSWYQQALGQGPQFIFQYYEEEERQRGNFPDRFSGHQFPNYSSELNVNALLLGDSALYLCASSFPHGAEAFFGQGTRLTVV.

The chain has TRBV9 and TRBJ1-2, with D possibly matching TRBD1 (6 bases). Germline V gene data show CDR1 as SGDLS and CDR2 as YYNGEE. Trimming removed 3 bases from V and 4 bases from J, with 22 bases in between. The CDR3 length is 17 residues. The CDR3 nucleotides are TGTGCCAGCAGCGGAGACGGCCCGGACAGTATGAGCTATGGCTACACCTTC. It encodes CASSGDGPDSMSYGYTF.

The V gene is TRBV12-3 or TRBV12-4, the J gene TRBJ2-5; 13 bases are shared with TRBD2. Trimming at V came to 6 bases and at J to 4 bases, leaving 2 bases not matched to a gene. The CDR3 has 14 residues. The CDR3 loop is CASSRTSGRETQYF. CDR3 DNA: TGTGCCAGCAGCCGGACTAGCGGGAGAGAGACCCAGTACTTC.

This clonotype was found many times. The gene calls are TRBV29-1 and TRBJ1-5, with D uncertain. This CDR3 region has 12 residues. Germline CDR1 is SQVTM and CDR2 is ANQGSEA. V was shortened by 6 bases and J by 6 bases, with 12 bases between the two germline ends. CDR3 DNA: TGCAGCGTGAGGACGGGTGGTCAGCCCCAGCATTTT. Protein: CSVRTGGQPQHF.

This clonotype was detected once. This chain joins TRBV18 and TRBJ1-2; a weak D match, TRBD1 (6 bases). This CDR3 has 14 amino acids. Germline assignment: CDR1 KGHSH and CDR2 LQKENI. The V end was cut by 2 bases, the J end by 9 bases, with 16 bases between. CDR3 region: CASSPGNRVGSYTF. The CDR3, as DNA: TGTGCCAGCTCACCAGGGAACAGGGTGGGGAGCTACACCTTC.

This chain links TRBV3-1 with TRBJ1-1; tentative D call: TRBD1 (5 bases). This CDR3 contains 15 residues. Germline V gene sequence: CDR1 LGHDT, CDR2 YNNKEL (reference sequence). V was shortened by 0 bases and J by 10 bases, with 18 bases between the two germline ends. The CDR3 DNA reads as TGTGCCAGCAGCCAAGATGGGGGATGGGTTTCAAGAGCTTTCTTT. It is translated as CASSQDGGWVSRAFF.

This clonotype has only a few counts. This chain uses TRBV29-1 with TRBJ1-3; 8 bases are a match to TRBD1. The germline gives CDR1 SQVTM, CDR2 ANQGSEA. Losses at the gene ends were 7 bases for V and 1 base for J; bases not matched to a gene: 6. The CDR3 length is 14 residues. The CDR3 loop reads CSARQGTSGNTIYF. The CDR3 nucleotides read TGCAGCGCCCGACAGGGGACGTCTGGAAACACCATATATTTT.

This CDR3 reads CASSLGLPNEKLFF. CDR3 bases: TGTGCCAGCAGCTTAGGTTTGCCCAATGAAAAACTGTTTTTT. V is TRBV5-5 and J is TRBJ1-4; D gene unclear. In germline, CDR1 is SGHKS, CDR2 YYEKEE (reference sequence). The V gene lost 2 bases and the J gene lost 5 bases, with 10 bases spanning the gap. The CDR3 extends over 14 amino acids.

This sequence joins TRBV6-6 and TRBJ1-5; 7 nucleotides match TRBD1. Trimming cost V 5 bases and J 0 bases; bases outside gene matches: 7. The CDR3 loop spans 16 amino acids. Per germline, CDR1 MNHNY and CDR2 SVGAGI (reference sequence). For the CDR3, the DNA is TGTGCCAGCAGTCTGGAGACAGGGAATAGCAATCAGCCCCAGCATTTT. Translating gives CASSLETGNSNQPQHF.

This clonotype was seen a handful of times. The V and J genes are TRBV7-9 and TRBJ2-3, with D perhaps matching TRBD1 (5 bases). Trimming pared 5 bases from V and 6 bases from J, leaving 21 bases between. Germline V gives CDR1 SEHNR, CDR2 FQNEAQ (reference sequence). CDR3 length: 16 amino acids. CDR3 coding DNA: TGTGCCAGCAGCCCCGAGGTGGCAGGGATCCGGGATACGCAGTATTTT. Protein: CASSPEVAGIRDTQYF.

Here the CDR3 reads CASSTGTGSYNEQFF. The CDR3 nucleotides read TGTGCCAGCAGTACCGGGACAGGGTCCTACAATGAGCAGTTCTTC. The chain uses TRBV6-4 and TRBJ2-1; TRBD1 agrees at 9 bases. Germline CDR1 reads MRHNA; CDR2 reads SNTAGT. The CDR3 is 15 residues long. The V and J ends lost 5 bases and 1 base, in that order; junction bases with no gene match: 3.

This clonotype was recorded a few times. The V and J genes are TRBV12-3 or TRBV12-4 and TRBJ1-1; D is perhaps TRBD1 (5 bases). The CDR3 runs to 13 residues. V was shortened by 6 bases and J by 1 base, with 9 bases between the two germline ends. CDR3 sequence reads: CASSNGGNTEAFF. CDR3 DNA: TGTGCCAGCAGCAATGGGGGGAACACTGAAGCTTTCTTT.